This is a list of T cell receptor beta chains from one sample in a study of cytomegalovirus exposure and HLA in healthy donors. Repertoires were generated with immunoSEQ multiplex PCR, while TCRdb's copy carries only in-frame clones and drops some. The sample has 35,000 to 40,000 clones, roughly 76% seen once. Sequencing was done on a sample of PBMCs. All receptors come from a woman between 25 and 40 years old in good health and CMV-seropositive. Both conserved end residues are part of each CDR3. The D gene is left open where the match is weak. Clone size, where shown, is once, few, many, or a class for clones that have expanded.

clone size	D gene	V gene	J gene	CDR3 length	CDR3 protein	CDR3 DNA
NA	NA	TRBV7-9	TRBJ1-2	15	CASTNDRQPLRGYTF	TGTGCCAGCACGAATGACAGGCAACCTCTCCGTGGCTACACCTTC
NA	NA	TRBV15	TRBJ2-1	14	CATSPDSSYNEQFF	TGTGCCACCAGCCCGGACAGCTCCTACAATGAGCAGTTCTTC
NA	NA	TRBV19	TRBJ2-3	17	CASSIGPGKELGDTQYF	TGTGCCAGTAGTATAGGCCCGGGGAAAGAATTAGGAGATACGCAGTATTTT
NA	NA	TRBV7-8	TRBJ2-7	16	CASSSRQFSLSYEQYF	TGTGCCAGCAGCTCTAGACAGTTTTCGCTCTCCTACGAGCAGTACTTC
NA	NA	TRBV7-9	TRBJ2-1	14	CSSSSSGGPVEQFF	TGTTCCAGCAGCTCCTCCGGAGGACCAGTTGAGCAGTTCTTC
NA	TRBD1	TRBV30	TRBJ2-5	13	CAWSRQGGETQYF	TGTGCCTGGAGCCGACAGGGCGGTGAGACCCAGTACTTC
NA	TRBD1	TRBV5-4	TRBJ2-3	14	CASTPGQRSDTQYF	TGTGCCAGCACCCCGGGACAGAGGTCCGATACGCAGTATTTT
NA	NA	TRBV5-8	TRBJ1-1	13	CASSLSSSTEAFF	TGTGCCAGCAGCCTCTCGTCTAGCACTGAAGCTTTCTTT
NA	TRBD1	TRBV19	TRBJ2-7	17	CASSIGPTGTGFYEQYF	TGTGCCAGTAGTATAGGCCCCACCGGGACAGGGTTCTACGAGCAGTACTTC
NA	TRBD2	TRBV5-1	TRBJ2-7	14	CASSIGTSLYEQYF	TGCGCCAGCAGCATAGGGACTAGCCTTTACGAGCAGTACTTC
NA	NA	TRBV27	TRBJ1-1	13	CASSLTRNTEAFF	TGTGCCAGCAGCTTAACAAGGAACACTGAAGCTTTCTTT
NA	TRBD1	TRBV18	TRBJ1-1	17	CASSPIVQGAMNTEAFF	TGTGCCAGCTCACCAATCGTACAGGGGGCAATGAACACTGAAGCTTTCTTT
NA	NA	TRBV2	TRBJ1-6	14	CASSVQGSNSPLHF	TGTGCCAGCAGCGTCCAGGGGAGCAATTCACCCCTCCACTTT
few	NA	TRBV2	TRBJ1-3	13	CASSPSEGNTIYF	TGTGCCAGCAGCCCCTCGGAGGGAAACACCATATATTTT
NA	NA	TRBV20-1	TRBJ1-4	11	CSARALEKLFF	TGCAGTGCTAGGGCACTAGAAAAACTGTTTTTT
NA	TRBD2	TRBV10-3	TRBJ2-7	15	CAITPGLAGSYEQYF	TGTGCCATCACGCCCGGACTAGCGGGCTCCTACGAGCAGTACTTC
few	TRBD2	TRBV5-5	TRBJ2-5	15	CASSPRAGIQETQYF	TGTGCCAGCAGCCCCCGAGCGGGGATCCAAGAGACCCAGTACTTC
NA	NA	TRBV19	TRBJ2-7	12	CASSAGVYEQYF	TGTGCCAGTAGTGCCGGGGTGTACGAGCAGTACTTC
NA	TRBD2	TRBV9	TRBJ2-7	15	CASSVTGTSLDEQYF	TGTGCCAGCAGCGTAACCGGGACTAGCCTCGACGAGCAGTACTTC
few	NA	TRBV28	TRBJ2-7	13	CASSPADILEQYF	TGTGCCAGCAGCCCTGCGGACATTCTCGAGCAGTACTTC
NA	TRBD1	TRBV6-5	TRBJ1-4	14	CASSLDRRGEKLFF	TGTGCCAGCAGCTTGGACAGGAGGGGTGAAAAACTGTTTTTT
once	TRBD2	TRBV23-1	TRBJ2-1	17	CASSHLTSASSYNEQFF	TGCGCCAGCAGTCACCTGACTAGCGCAAGCTCCTACAATGAGCAGTTCTTC
NA	NA	TRBV7-8	TRBJ1-1	16	CASSSYRAVLYTEAFF	TGTGCCAGCAGCTCGTACAGGGCAGTTCTTTACACTGAAGCTTTCTTT
once	NA	TRBV27	TRBJ1-5	13	CASSLWANQPQHF	TGTGCCAGCAGTTTATGGGCAAATCAGCCCCAGCATTTT
NA	TRBD1	TRBV10-3	TRBJ2-2	13	CATGTGGTGELFF	TGTGCCACCGGGACAGGGGGGACCGGGGAGCTGTTTTTT
NA	NA	TRBV5-6	TRBJ2-1	18	CASSSLLLSTSRYNEQFF	TGTGCCAGCAGCTCCCTATTGTTGTCGACTAGTCGTTACAATGAGCAGTTCTTC
NA	NA	TRBV5-1	TRBJ2-1	16	CASSLDEGVFGNEQFF	TGCGCCAGCAGCTTGGATGAAGGGGTTTTCGGGAATGAGCAGTTCTTC
NA	NA	TRBV13	TRBJ2-3	17	CASSLAASPRDADTQYF	TGTGCCAGCAGCTTAGCGGCTAGCCCGAGAGACGCAGATACGCAGTATTTT